The 11 T cell receptor beta chains in this list originate from one sample, sequenced in a study of metastatic and nonmetastatic thyroid tumors. Patients underwent thyroid surgery, and none had received any treatment before it. Using MiXCR, TCRdb reanalyzed the PCR reads. Among 5,500 to 7,000 clones listed, roughly 19% were seen once. The sequenced sample consisted of adjacent normal tissue. All receptors come from a female donor with papillary thyroid cancer or a benign thyroid nodule (not recorded which). Some clones in this sample may be carry-over from other donors' samples.

This clone appeared a few times. The chain links TRBV27 to TRBJ2-7, with TRBD1 matching 10 bases. V was pared by 5 bases and J by 2 bases, with 3 bases of the junction left unmatched. The germline CDR1 and CDR2 sequences are MNHEY and SMNVEV (reference sequence). This CDR3 has 14 amino acids. CDR3 in DNA: TGTGCCAGCAGTCGACAGGGGGCCACCTACGAGCAGTACTTC. Its protein product is CASSRQGATYEQYF.

The chain employs TRBV12-3 or TRBV12-4 and TRBJ1-1; D call uncertain. The V and J ends lost 5 bases and 2 bases respectively, with 12 bases between them. The CDR3 is 14 residues long. Here the CDR3 DNA reads TGTGCCAGCAGTCCCCGGGCGGGAAACACTGAAGCTTTCTTT. Its protein product is CASSPRAGNTEAFF.

V usage is TRBV2 and J usage is TRBJ2-3; D gene ambiguous. Germline V gene data show CDR1 as SNHLY and CDR2 as FYNNEI. Trimming cost V 7 bases and J 1 base, with 21 bases left between them. The CDR3 length is 17 residues. The CDR3 loop reads CASTLTVAGTGTDTQYF. The CDR3 DNA is TGTGCCAGCACCCTTACCGTAGCAGGAACGGGCACAGATACGCAGTATTTT.

This clone is judged medium-sized. The V gene is TRBV28, the J gene TRBJ2-7; D is perhaps TRBD2 (6 bases). The CDR3 is 15 amino acids. Germline values: CDR1 MDHEN, CDR2 SYDVKM. Trimming shortened V by 8 bases and J by 0 bases, and 17 bases separated the two germline ends. CDR3 region: CASYSADGSSYEQYF. Here the CDR3 DNA reads TGTGCCAGCTACTCAGCGGACGGGAGCTCCTACGAGCAGTACTTC.

The chain recombines TRBV5-1 with TRBJ2-5; tentatively, D is TRBD1 or TRBD2 (5 bases each). Trimming left V 0 bases short and J 2 bases short, with 23 bases between. CDR1 and CDR2 from the germline V gene are SGHRS and YFSETQ. The CDR3 runs to 19 residues. The CDR3 loop is CASSLGDGTKSVRQETQYF. The CDR3, as DNA: TGCGCCAGCAGCTTGGGGGACGGGACCAAATCCGTCAGACAAGAGACCCAGTACTTC.

This clone was counted between two and nine times. The chain recombines TRBV6-2 or TRBV6-3 with TRBJ1-6; no clear D gene. This CDR3 has 14 residues. Germline loops: CDR1 MNHEY, CDR2 SVGEGT. V was cut by 2 bases and J by 16 bases, with 18 bases left in between. The CDR3 sequence: CASSYKSYNSTLHF. CDR3 bases: TGTGCCAGCAGTTACAAGTCCTATAATTCAACGCTCCACTTT.

The V and J genes are TRBV28 and TRBJ2-7; D is undetermined. Germline lookup yields CDR1 MDHEN and CDR2 SYDVKM. Trimming pared 1 base from V and 2 bases from J, leaving 15 bases between. This CDR3 has 16 residues. The CDR3 reads CASSLSSGLLPYEQYF. The CDR3 DNA sequence: TGTGCCAGCAGTTTATCGTCTGGTTTACTGCCCTACGAGCAGTACTTC.

This clone was seen repeatedly, ten times or more. A much larger clonotype is one base distant, so this may be a read error. In the same sample, other DNA sequences code for this CDR3. This sequence joins TRBV20-1 and TRBJ1-1, with no clear D. CDR3 length: 13 amino acids. Trimming cost V 6 bases and J 5 bases, with 16 bases left between them. Germline CDR1 reads DFQATT; CDR2 reads SNEGSKA (reference sequence). The CDR3 reads CSAIHAGETEAFF. The CDR3 DNA is TGCAGTGCAATCCACGCTGGAGAGACTGAAGCTTTCTTT.

This clone was detected ten times or more. A much more abundant neighbour one base away suggests this may be a read error. The rearrangement uses TRBV4-1 and TRBJ1-4, with 7 bases matching TRBD1. Germline-derived CDR1 and CDR2 are MGHRA and YSYEKL. The CDR3 covers 17 residues. V gave up 1 base and J gave up 8 bases; unmatched junction bases: 13. This CDR3 is CASSQGRRDRQREKLFF. The CDR3 region has the DNA TGCGCCAGCAGCCAAGGTAGGAGGGACAGACAACGGGAAAAACTGTTTTTT.

The CDR3 reads CASSVGLADTEAFF. CDR3 nucleotides: TGTGCCAGCAGCGTAGGGCTAGCGGACACTGAAGCTTTCTTT. The rearrangement links TRBV9 to TRBJ1-1; D is ambiguous. V was shortened by 0 bases and J by 3 bases, with 9 bases between the two germline ends. The CDR3 totals 14 residues. Germline V gives CDR1 SGDLS, CDR2 YYNGEE.

The CDR3 DNA follows: TGCAGTGCCGTCCGGGACTTCTCCTACGAGCAGTACTTC. Its protein product is CSAVRDFSYEQYF. The chain is built from TRBV20-1 and TRBJ2-7; a possible D gene is TRBD2 (6 bases). Trimming removed 6 bases at V and 0 bases at J, with 12 bases between. The germline gives CDR1 DFQATT, CDR2 SNEGSKA (reference sequence). This CDR3 has 13 residues.